The 27 T cell receptor beta chains given below trace back to one sample, sequenced in a study of cytomegalovirus exposure and HLA in healthy donors. PCR primers comprised 60 Vbeta and 13 Jbeta primers. Generated by immunoSEQ multiplex PCR, the TCRdb table keeps only in-frame clones and is missing some. The sample consists of approximately 80,000 clones, approximately 78% of them appearing once. The sequenced sample consisted of PBMCs. The receptors here all came from a male donor in good health and CMV-seropositive.

This clone was detected once. The V and J genes are TRBV7-3 and TRBJ2-1; TRBD2 agrees at 15 bases. Unmatched junction bases numbered 2, after V lost 4 bases and J lost 4 bases. The CDR3 sequence is 16 residues long. CDR1 and CDR2 from the germline V gene are SGHTA and FQGTGA. The CDR3 DNA sequence: TGTGCCAGCAGCTATGGACTAGCGGGGGGGTACAATGAGCAGTTCTTC. This codes for CASSYGLAGGYNEQFF.

The chain has TRBV11-2 and TRBJ1-1, with a tentative D call TRBD1 (5 bases). Trimming took 8 bases from V and 1 from J, leaving 11 bases between them. The CDR3 sequence is 13 residues long. Per the germline V gene, CDR1 is SGHAT and CDR2 is FQNNGV. The CDR3 protein is CASGAAPNTEAFF. Written as DNA, the CDR3 is TGTGCCAGCGGGGCGGCACCGAACACTGAAGCTTTCTTT.

V gene TRBV2 combines with J gene TRBJ2-7; TRBD1 agrees at 7 bases. Germline trimming cut 7 bases from V and 2 bases from J; bases unmatched to any gene: 11. The CDR3 is made up of 15 amino acids. Germline CDR1 is SNHLY and CDR2 is FYNNEI. CDR3 protein: CASTTSRDSPYEQYF. CDR3 sequence (DNA): TGTGCCAGCACAACCTCCCGGGACAGTCCCTACGAGCAGTACTTC.

The chain joins TRBV9 to TRBJ2-2; possibly TRBD2 for D (6 bases). The CDR3 covers 14 residues. V shed 4 bases and J shed 3 bases, with 10 bases lying between them. Germline V lookup: CDR1 SGDLS, CDR2 YYNGEE. CDR3 nucleotide sequence: TGTGCCAGCAGCTCCGGGACTCACACCGGGGAGCTGTTTTTT. Translation: CASSSGTHTGELFF.

The rearrangement joins TRBV6-5 to TRBJ2-1; TRBD2 might be the D (6 bases). The germline V gene has CDR1 MNHEY and CDR2 SVGAGI. The CDR3 has 15 residues. The V gene lost 0 bases and the J gene lost 5 bases, with 11 bases spanning the gap. The CDR3 is CASSYSGLTNNEQFF. For the CDR3, the DNA is TGTGCCAGCAGTTACTCGGGACTGACGAACAATGAGCAGTTCTTC.

This clone has only a few counts. V usage is TRBV18 and J usage is TRBJ2-2; 8 bases match TRBD1. V was clipped by 7 bases and J by 2 bases; unmatched bases: 6. The CDR3 consists of 15 residues. Germline V CDR1 and CDR2: KGHSH, LQKENI. The CDR3 protein is CASLNGQGNTGELFF. Written as DNA, the CDR3 is TGTGCCAGCTTGAATGGACAGGGTAACACCGGGGAGCTGTTTTTT.

This clone has only one observation. The chain has TRBV6-1 and TRBJ2-3; D perhaps matches TRBD2 (5 bases). The CDR3 sequence is 16 residues long. Trimming stripped 2 bases from V and 2 bases from J, with 14 bases between. Germline V lookup: CDR1 MNHNS, CDR2 SASEGT. As DNA, the CDR3 is TGTGCCAGCAGTGAATTTACGGGATTACTCACAGATACGCAGTATTTT. Its protein is CASSEFTGLLTDTQYF.

V gene TRBV27 combines with J gene TRBJ2-4, with D possibly matching TRBD2 (6 bases). This CDR3 is 12 amino acids long. Trimming removed 5 bases from V and 9 bases from J, with 11 bases in between. CDR1 is MNHEY and CDR2 is SMNVEV in the germline V gene (reference sequence). CDR3 coding DNA: TGTGCCAGCAGTCCAATGGGAGGCATTCAGTACTTC. Protein: CASSPMGGIQYF.

The V call is TRBV7-2, the J call TRBJ2-7; 9 bases line up with TRBD2. The CDR3 has 16 residues. The trim removed 5 bases at V and 4 bases at J, leaving 12 bases unmatched. Per the germline V gene, CDR1 is SGHTA and CDR2 is FQGNSA. CDR3 protein: CASSPTPGLALYEQYF. CDR3 coding DNA: TGTGCCAGCAGCCCCACACCGGGACTAGCTCTATACGAGCAGTACTTC.

V gene TRBV7-9 combines with J gene TRBJ1-2, with TRBD1 matching over 7 bases. CDR3 length equals 14 residues. V dropped 5 bases and J dropped 1; count of bases not matched to a gene: 4. The V gene's germline CDR1 is SEHNR and CDR2 FQNEAQ (reference sequence). As DNA, the CDR3 is TGTGCCAGCAGCACGGGACAGAATAACTATGGCTACACCTTC. It codes for CASSTGQNNYGYTF. Drawing the rest from reference TRBV7-9 and TRBJ1-2, the complete variable domain is DTGVSQNPRHKITKRGQNVTFRCDPISEHNRLYWYRQTLGQGPEFLTYFQNEAQLEKSRLLSDRFSAERPKGSFSTLEIQRTEQGDSAMYLCASSTGQNNYGYTFGSGTRLTVV.

This sequence joins TRBV10-3 and TRBJ2-3; 10 bases line up with TRBD2. CDR3 length: 16 residues. J was trimmed by 6 bases and V by 2 bases; bases with no gene match: 8. Looked up from germline, CDR1 is ENHRY and CDR2 is SYGVKD. As DNA, the CDR3 is TGTGCCATCAGTGAGCTACCGGGACTAGCGTCGGATACGCAGTATTTT. Translated: CAISELPGLASDTQYF.

The V gene is TRBV7-2, the J gene TRBJ1-4; 7 bases match TRBD1. Germline CDR1 and CDR2: SGHTA and FQGNSA. CDR3 length: 15 residues. V was clipped by 5 bases and J by 5 bases; unmatched bases: 8. The DNA of the CDR3 is TGTGCCAGCAGCCGGAGGACAGGACTCAATGAAAAACTGTTTTTT. Its protein is CASSRRTGLNEKLFF.

The CDR3, as DNA: TGCGCCAGCAGCCAAGATCCCGAAAACGGGCAGGGTCAAGAGACCCAGTACTTC. Translated, it gives CASSQDPENGQGQETQYF. This chain joins TRBV4-1 and TRBJ2-5; maybe TRBD1 (5 bases). Deletions cut 0 bases from V and 2 bases from J, with 19 bases between. Germline values: CDR1 MGHRA, CDR2 YSYEKL. The CDR3 has 18 residues.

The genes are TRBV6-1 and TRBJ1-2; 9 bases match TRBD1. The CDR3 is 12 amino acids. The J segment lost 8 bases and the V segment lost 4 bases, leaving 2 bases of the junction unmatched. Looked up from germline, CDR1 is MNHNS and CDR2 is SASEGT. CDR3 sequence reads: CASSVTGGGYTF. The CDR3 nucleotides read TGTGCCAGCAGTGTGACAGGGGGAGGCTACACCTTC.

The chain is built from TRBV29-1 and TRBJ2-1; TRBD1 aligns across 11 bases. This CDR3 region has 11 residues. V was pared by 7 bases and J by 8 bases, with 1 base of the junction left unmatched. Germline CDR1 SQVTM, CDR2 ANQGSEA. This CDR3 reads CSGTGGYEQFF. The CDR3 nucleotides read TGCAGCGGGACAGGGGGCTATGAGCAGTTCTTC.

This clone is labeled medium-sized. This sequence joins TRBV4-1 and TRBJ1-1, with D perhaps TRBD1 (5 bases). Germline V CDR1 and CDR2: MGHRA, YSYEKL. There are 16 residues in the CDR3. Deletions cut 3 bases from V and 2 bases from J, with 16 bases between. CDR3 DNA sequence: TGCGCCAGCAGCCAGGCCGGTTGGGGCGCTAACACTGAAGCTTTCTTT. It translates to CASSQAGWGANTEAFF.

The V and J genes are TRBV5-1 and TRBJ2-5, with D possibly TRBD2 on 6 matching bases. The CDR3 contains 16 residues. Trimming removed 3 bases at V and 1 base at J, with 16 bases between. Germline-derived CDR1 and CDR2 are SGHRS and YFSETQ. Here the CDR3 reads CASSSGLSEPQETQYF. In nucleotides, the CDR3 is TGCGCCAGCAGCTCCGGACTATCCGAGCCCCAAGAGACCCAGTACTTC.

Concerning this clone: Mismatch with germline at one junction end may stem from a read error. The V call is TRBV9, the J call TRBJ1-3; tentative D call: TRBD1 (6 bases). Germline V gene sequence: CDR1 SGDLS, CDR2 YYNGEE. The CDR3 length is 18 residues. CDR3 nucleotides: TGTGCCATCAGCTTAACTAACGGACAGACCAGTATTGGAAACACCATATATTTT. It translates to CAISLTNGQTSIGNTIYF.

The V and J genes are TRBV2 and TRBJ2-7, with TRBD2 identical over 9 bases. The CDR3 has 15 residues. The J segment lost 0 bases and the V segment lost 8 bases, leaving 8 bases of the junction unmatched. CDR1 is SNHLY and CDR2 is FYNNEI in the germline V gene. CDR3 sequence: CASAGGEALSYEQYF. The DNA of the CDR3 is TGTGCCAGCGCGGGGGGGGAGGCTCTCTCCTACGAGCAGTACTTC.

This clone was seen once. The chain employs TRBV6-4 and TRBJ2-2; 13 nucleotides agree with TRBD2. Unmatched junction bases numbered 5, after V lost 6 bases and J lost 4 bases. CDR1 is MRHNA and CDR2 is SNTAGT in the germline V gene. CDR3 length: 16 amino acids. CDR3 coding DNA: TGTGCCAGCAGCCAACTAGCGGGAGGGGTCACCGGGGAGCTGTTTTTT. It specifies CASSQLAGGVTGELFF.

The rearrangement joins TRBV6-5 to TRBJ2-1; D is possibly TRBD1 (6 bases). This CDR3 region has 13 residues. The V gene lost 6 bases and the J gene lost 5 bases, with 11 bases spanning the gap. CDR1 is MNHEY and CDR2 is SVGAGI in the germline V gene. CDR3 region: CASRPEGDNEQFF. The CDR3 bases are TGTGCCAGCAGACCCGAGGGGGACAATGAGCAGTTCTTC.

The CDR3 sequence: CASSLAGGRDTQYF. CDR3 in DNA: TGTGCCAGCAGCTTGGCGGGAGGGAGGGATACGCAGTATTTT. The J gene is TRBJ2-3, the V gene TRBV28, with 9 nucleotides matching TRBD2. The CDR3 is 14 amino acids. Germline-derived CDR1 and CDR2 are MDHEN and SYDVKM. The V and J ends lost 6 bases and 6 bases, in that order; junction bases with no gene match: 7.

The CDR3 nucleotides are TGTGCCAGCTCACCACGCACTGATTACAATGAGCAGTTCTTC. This sequence encodes CASSPRTDYNEQFF. V gene TRBV18 combines with J gene TRBJ2-1; D not resolved. CDR3 length: 14 amino acids. V lost 1 base, J lost 4 bases, and 8 bases lay in between. Germline CDR1 KGHSH, CDR2 LQKENI.

For the CDR3, the DNA is TGTGCCAGTAGTACCCTGTTTGGCAGCGGGAGAGAAGAGACCCAGTACTTC. It specifies CASSTLFGSGREETQYF. The chain carries TRBV19 and TRBJ2-5, with 8 bases identical to TRBD2. This CDR3 is 17 amino acids long. The V and J ends lost 4 bases and 3 bases, in that order; junction bases with no gene match: 13. CDR1 is LNHDA and CDR2 is SQIVND in the germline V gene (reference sequence).

The rearrangement uses TRBV5-1 and TRBJ1-2, with 10 bases fitting TRBD1. Germline V gene data show CDR1 as SGHRS and CDR2 as YFSETQ. The CDR3 length is 14 residues. V was clipped by 4 bases and J by 6 bases; unmatched bases: 6. CDR3 DNA sequence: TGCGCCAGCAGCCCGACAGGGGGCGCGAATGGCTACACCTTC. Protein: CASSPTGGANGYTF. Supplemented by reference TRBV5-1 and TRBJ1-2, the full variable domain reads KAGVTQTPRYLIKTRGQQVTLSCSPISGHRSVSWYQQTPGQGLQFLFEYFSETQRNKGNFPGRFSGRQFSNSRSEMNVSTLELGDSALYLCASSPTGGANGYTFGSGTRLTVV.

Turning to this clone: The junction and the germline gene differ at one end; a read error may be behind it. This rearrangement joins TRBV7-9 to TRBJ2-7; possible D gene TRBD2, 6 bases. Per the germline V gene, CDR1 is SEHNR and CDR2 is FQNEAQ (reference sequence). The CDR3 has 12 amino acids. The CDR3 DNA sequence: TGTTCCAGCAGCCCGACTAGTCATGAGCAGTACTTC. Protein: CSSSPTSHEQYF.

The chain joins TRBV9 to TRBJ2-2; tentatively, D is TRBD2 (5 bases). With 4 bases removed from V and 4 bases from J, the gap between germline ends came to 14 bases. Germline V gene lookup returns CDR1 SGDLS and CDR2 YYNGEE. This CDR3 is 15 amino acids long. The CDR3 spells CASSPQLDGTGELFF. CDR3 bases: TGTGCCAGCAGCCCCCAACTAGATGGCACCGGGGAGCTGTTTTTT.